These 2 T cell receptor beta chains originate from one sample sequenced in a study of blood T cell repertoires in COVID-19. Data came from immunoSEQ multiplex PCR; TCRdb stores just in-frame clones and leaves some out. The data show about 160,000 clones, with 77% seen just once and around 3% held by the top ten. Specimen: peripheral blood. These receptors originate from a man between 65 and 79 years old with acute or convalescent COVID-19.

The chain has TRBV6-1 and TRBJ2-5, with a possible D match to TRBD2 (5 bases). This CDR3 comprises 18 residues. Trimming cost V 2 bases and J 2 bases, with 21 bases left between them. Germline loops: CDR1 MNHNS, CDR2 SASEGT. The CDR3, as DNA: TGTGCCAGCAGTGAATTCGAGCAGGCTAGCCCCATACAAGAGACCCAGTACTTC. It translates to CASSEFEQASPIQETQYF.

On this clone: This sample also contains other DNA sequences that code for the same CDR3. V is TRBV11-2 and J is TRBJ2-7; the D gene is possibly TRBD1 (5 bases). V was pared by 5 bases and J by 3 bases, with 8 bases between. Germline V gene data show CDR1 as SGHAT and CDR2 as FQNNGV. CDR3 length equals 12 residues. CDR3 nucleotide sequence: TGTGCCAGCAGCCTACAGGTCTACGAGCAGTACTTC. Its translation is CASSLQVYEQYF.